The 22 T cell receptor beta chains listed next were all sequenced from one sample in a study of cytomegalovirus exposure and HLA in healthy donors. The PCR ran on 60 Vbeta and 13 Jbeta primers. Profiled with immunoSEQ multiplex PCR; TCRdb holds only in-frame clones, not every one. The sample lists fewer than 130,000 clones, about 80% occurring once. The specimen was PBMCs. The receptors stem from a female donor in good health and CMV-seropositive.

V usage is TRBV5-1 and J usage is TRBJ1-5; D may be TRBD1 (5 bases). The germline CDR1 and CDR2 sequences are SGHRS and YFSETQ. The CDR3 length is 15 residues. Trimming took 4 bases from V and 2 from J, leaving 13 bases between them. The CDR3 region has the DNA TGCGCCAGCAGCCTGGGGGGGGAACGCAATCAGCCCCAGCATTTT. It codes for CASSLGGERNQPQHF. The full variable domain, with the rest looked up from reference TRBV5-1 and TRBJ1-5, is KAGVTQTPRYLIKTRGQQVTLSCSPISGHRSVSWYQQTPGQGLQFLFEYFSETQRNKGNFPGRFSGRQFSNSRSEMNVSTLELGDSALYLCASSLGGERNQPQHFGDGTRLSIL.

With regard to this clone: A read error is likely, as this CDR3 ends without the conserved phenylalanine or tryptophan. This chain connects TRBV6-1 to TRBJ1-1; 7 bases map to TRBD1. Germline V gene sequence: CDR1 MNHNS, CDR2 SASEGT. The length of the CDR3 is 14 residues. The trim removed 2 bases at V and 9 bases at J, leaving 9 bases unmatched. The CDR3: CASSERPNRGKAFL. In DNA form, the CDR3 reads TGTGCCAGCAGTGAAAGGCCCAACAGGGGTAAAGCTTTCCTT.

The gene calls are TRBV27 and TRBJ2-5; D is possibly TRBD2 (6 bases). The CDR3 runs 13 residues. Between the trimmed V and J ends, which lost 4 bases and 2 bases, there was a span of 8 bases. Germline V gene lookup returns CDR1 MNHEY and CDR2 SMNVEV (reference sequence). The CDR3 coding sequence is TGTGCCAGCAGTTCCGGGAGACAAGAGACCCAGTACTTC. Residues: CASSSGRQETQYF.

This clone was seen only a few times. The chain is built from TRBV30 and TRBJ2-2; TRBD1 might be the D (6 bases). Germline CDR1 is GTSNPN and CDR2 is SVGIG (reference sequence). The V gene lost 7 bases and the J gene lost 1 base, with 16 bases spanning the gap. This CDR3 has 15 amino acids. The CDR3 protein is CALKLGQKNTGELFF. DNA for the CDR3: TGTGCCTTAAAACTAGGACAGAAGAACACCGGGGAGCTGTTTTTT.

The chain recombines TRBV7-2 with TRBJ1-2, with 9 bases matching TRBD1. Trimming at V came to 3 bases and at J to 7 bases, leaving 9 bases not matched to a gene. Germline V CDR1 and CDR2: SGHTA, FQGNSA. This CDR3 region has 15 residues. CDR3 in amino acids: CASSFSQGAHAGYTF. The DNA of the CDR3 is TGTGCCAGCAGCTTCTCACAGGGGGCTCACGCTGGCTACACCTTC. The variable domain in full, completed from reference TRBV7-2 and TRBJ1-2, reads GAGVSQSPSNKVTEKGKDVELRCDPISGHTALYWYRQSLGQGLEFLIYFQGNSAPDKSGLPSDRFSAERTGGSVSTLTIQRTQQEDSAVYLCASSFSQGAHAGYTFGSGTRLTVV.

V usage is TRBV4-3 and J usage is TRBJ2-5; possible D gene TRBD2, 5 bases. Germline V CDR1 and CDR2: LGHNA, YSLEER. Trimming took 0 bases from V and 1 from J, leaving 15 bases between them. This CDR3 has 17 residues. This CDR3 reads CASSQDLGAHRQETQYF. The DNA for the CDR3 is TGCGCCAGCAGCCAAGATTTGGGAGCGCACCGCCAAGAGACCCAGTACTTC.

The CDR3, as DNA: TGCGCCAGCAGCTTGGGAGTGACGAGGAGCACTGAAGCTTTCTTT. This codes for CASSLGVTRSTEAFF. The chain couples TRBV5-1 to TRBJ1-1; D gene uncertain. V gave up 0 bases and J gave up 4 bases, with 13 bases separating them. Germline V gene lookup returns CDR1 SGHRS and CDR2 YFSETQ. This CDR3 comprises 15 residues.

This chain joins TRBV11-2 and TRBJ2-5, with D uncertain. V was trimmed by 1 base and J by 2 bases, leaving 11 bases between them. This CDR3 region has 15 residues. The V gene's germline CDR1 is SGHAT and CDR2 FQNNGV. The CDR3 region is CASSLGLQRQETQYF. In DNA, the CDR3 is TGTGCCAGCAGCTTAGGGCTACAGAGACAAGAGACCCAGTACTTC.

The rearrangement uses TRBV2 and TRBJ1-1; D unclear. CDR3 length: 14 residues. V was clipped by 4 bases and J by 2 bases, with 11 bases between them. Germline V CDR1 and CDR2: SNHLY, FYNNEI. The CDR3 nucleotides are TGTGCCAGCAGTGGCCAGACTATAAACACTGAAGCTTTCTTT. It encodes CASSGQTINTEAFF. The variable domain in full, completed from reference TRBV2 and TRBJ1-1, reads EPEVTQTPSHQVTQMGQEVILRCVPISNHLYFYWYRQILGQKVEFLVSFYNNEISEKSEIFDDQFSVERPDGSNFTLKIRSTKLEDSAMYFCASSGQTINTEAFFGQGTRLTVV.

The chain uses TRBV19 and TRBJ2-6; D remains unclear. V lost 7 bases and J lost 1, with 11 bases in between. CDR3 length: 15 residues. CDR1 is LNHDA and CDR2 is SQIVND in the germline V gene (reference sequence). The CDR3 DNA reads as TGTGCCAGTATCCCAAACAAGTCTGGGGCCAACGTCCTGACTTTC. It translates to CASIPNKSGANVLTF. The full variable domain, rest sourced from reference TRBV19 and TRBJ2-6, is DGGITQSPKYLFRKEGQNVTLSCEQNLNHDAMYWYRQDPGQGLRLIYYSQIVNDFQKGDIAEGYSVSREKKESFPLTVTSAQKNPTAFYLCASIPNKSGANVLTFGAGSRLTVL.

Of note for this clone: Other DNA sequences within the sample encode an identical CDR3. The CDR3 DNA follows: TGTGCCAGCAGCTTGACAGGGGGCCGGGGCAATGAGCAGTTCTTC. Translation gives CASSLTGGRGNEQFF. The chain couples TRBV11-1 to TRBJ2-1, with 10 bases identical to TRBD1. The V segment lost 3 bases and the J segment 6 bases; nucleotides outside the gene matches: 5. In germline, CDR1 is SGHAT, CDR2 FQDESV (reference sequence). The CDR3 loop spans 15 amino acids.

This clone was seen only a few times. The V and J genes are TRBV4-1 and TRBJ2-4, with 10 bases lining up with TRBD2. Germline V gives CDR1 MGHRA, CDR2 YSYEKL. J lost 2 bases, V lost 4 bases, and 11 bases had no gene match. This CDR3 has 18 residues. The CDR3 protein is CASSRGSAGGRTKNIQYF. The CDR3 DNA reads TGCGCCAGCAGCCGGGGATCAGCGGGAGGGCGTACCAAAAACATTCAGTACTTC.

In nucleotides, the CDR3 is TGTGCCAGCACCTCCCCGTGGACAGGGCAAAATTCACCCCTCCACTTT. This encodes CASTSPWTGQNSPLHF. The J gene is TRBJ1-6, the V gene TRBV27, with 8 bases fitting TRBD1. This CDR3 spans 16 amino acids. Germline trimming cut 7 bases from V and 7 bases from J; bases unmatched to any gene: 12. Germline V CDR1 and CDR2: MNHEY, SMNVEV (reference sequence).

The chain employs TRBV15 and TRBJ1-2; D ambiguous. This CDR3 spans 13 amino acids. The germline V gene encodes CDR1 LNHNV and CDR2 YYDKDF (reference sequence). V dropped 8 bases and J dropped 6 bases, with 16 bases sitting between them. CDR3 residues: CATLRRREDGYTF. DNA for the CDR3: TGTGCCACCCTCCGGCGGAGGGAGGATGGCTACACCTTC. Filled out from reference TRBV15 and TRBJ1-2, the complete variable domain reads DAMVIQNPRYQVTQFGKPVTLSCSQTLNHNVMYWYQQKSSQAPKLLFHYYDKDFNNEADTPDNFQSRRPNTSFCFLDIRSPGLGDTAMYLCATLRRREDGYTFGSGTRLTVV.

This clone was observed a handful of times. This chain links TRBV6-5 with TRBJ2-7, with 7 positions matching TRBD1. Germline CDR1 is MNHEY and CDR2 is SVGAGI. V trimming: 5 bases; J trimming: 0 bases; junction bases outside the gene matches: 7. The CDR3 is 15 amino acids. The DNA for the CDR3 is TGTGCCAGCAGTGGGACAGTTGCAAGCTCCTACGAGCAGTACTTC. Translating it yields CASSGTVASSYEQYF.

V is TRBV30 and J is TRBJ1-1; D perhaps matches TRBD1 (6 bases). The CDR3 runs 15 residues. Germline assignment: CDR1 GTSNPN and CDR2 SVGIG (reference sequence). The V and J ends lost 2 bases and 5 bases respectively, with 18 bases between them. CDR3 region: CAWSKGGAAATEAFF. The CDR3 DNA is TGTGCCTGGAGTAAGGGGGGGGCAGCCGCTACTGAAGCTTTCTTT.

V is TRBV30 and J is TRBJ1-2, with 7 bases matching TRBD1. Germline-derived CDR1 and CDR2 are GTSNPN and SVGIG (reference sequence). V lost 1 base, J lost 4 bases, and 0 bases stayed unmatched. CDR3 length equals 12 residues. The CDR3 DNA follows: TGTGCCTGGAGTGGGACAGGCTATGGCTACACCTTC. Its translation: CAWSGTGYGYTF.

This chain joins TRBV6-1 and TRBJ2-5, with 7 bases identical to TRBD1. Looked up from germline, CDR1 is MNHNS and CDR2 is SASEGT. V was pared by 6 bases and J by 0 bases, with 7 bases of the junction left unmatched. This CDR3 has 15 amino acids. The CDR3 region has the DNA TGTGCCAGCAGCGCCGGGACAGTGTACCAAGAGACCCAGTACTTC. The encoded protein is CASSAGTVYQETQYF.

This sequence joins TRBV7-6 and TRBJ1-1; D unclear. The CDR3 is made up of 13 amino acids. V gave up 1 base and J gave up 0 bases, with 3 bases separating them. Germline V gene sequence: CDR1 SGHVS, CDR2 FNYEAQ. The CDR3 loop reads CASSLVMNTEAFF. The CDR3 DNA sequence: TGTGCCAGCAGCTTAGTAATGAACACTGAAGCTTTCTTT.

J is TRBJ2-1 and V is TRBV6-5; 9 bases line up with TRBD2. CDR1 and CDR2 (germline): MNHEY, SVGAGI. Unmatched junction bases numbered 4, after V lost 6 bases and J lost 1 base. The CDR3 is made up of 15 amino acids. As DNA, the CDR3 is TGTGCCAGCAGACGAGCGGGAGGTTCCTACAATGAGCAGTTCTTC. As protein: CASRRAGGSYNEQFF.

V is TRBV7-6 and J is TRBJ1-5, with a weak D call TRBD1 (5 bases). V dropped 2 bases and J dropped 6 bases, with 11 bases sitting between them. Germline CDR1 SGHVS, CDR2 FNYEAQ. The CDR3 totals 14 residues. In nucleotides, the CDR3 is TGTGCCAGCAGCTTATCGGGGGGTGGTCAGCCCCAGCATTTT. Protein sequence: CASSLSGGGQPQHF.

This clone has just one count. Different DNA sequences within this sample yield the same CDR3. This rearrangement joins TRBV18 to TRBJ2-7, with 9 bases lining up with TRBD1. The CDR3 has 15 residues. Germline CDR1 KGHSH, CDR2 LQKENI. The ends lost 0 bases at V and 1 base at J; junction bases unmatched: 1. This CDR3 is CASSPPGTGSYEQYF. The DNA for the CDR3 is TGTGCCAGCTCACCACCAGGGACAGGGTCCTACGAGCAGTACTTC.